A selection of T cell receptor beta chains follows, all from one sample in a study of CD8 T cells in ankylosing spondylitis. TCRdb re-called the 5' RACE reads with MiXCR, one entry per CDR3 protein. The sample lists roughly 470,000 distinct CDR3 sequences; approximately 26% were seen once. Sequencing was carried out using blood, either unsorted or a sorted T cell fraction (not recorded which). Source of these receptors: a male donor with ankylosing spondylitis. Each CDR3 is given with its conserved first and last residue.

v_call cdr3_aa
TRBV6-2/TRBV6-3 CASTARPVGELFF
TRBV9 CASRASGRADNEQFF
TRBV3-1 CASSQDLLAGDSYEQYF
TRBV7-2 CASSLAPTGGLYEQYF
TRBV7-2 CASSLTGVSDTEAFF
TRBV10-1 CASSESGTGETQYF
TRBV7-2 CASSFQGQGEQYF
TRBV11-2 CASSFRTLLTDTQYF
TRBV6-1 CATTRDRLNNEQFF
TRBV7-2 CASSAWGHEQFF
TRBV3-1 CASSQGTVDEQFF
TRBV29-1 CSVDRANEQFF
TRBV20-1 CSASIAGVPGELFF
TRBV2 CASSEALFGGPSYEQYF
TRBV7-2 CASSSRTGTDTQYF
TRBV3-1 CASSRLGTADSPLHF
TRBV12-3/TRBV12-4 CASRWDDTSDTQYF
TRBV27 CASRNRELFF
TRBV5-1 CASSLEAGENQPQHF
TRBV24-1 CATSGVGTEAFF
TRBV21-1 CASSPTYRPQETQYF
TRBV20-1 CSALPGRDRYEQYF
TRBV28 CASSIRVESSYEQYF
TRBV20-1 CSSGLAGLYEQFF
TRBV2 CASSDHRVTNIQYF
TRBV5-1 CASSLVWGQLSYEQYF
TRBV12-3/TRBV12-4 CASSGRMNTEAFF
TRBV18 CASSRTGVDTEAFF